This T cell receptor (beta chain) was recorded in a study of regulatory T cells in long-lasting Graves disease. Building the TCR beta libraries relied on iRepertoire HTBI primers, and CDR3 regions underwent Arm-PCR. TCRdb analysed the multiplex PCR reads with MiXCR anew, one entry per CDR3 protein. The sample lists 360,000 or so distinct CDR3 sequences; roughly a sixth were seen once. This clonotype occurred many times. Described time point: newly diagnosed GD, antithyroid drugs for less than 3 months. TCR sequences were obtained from RNA taken from PBMCs. The CDR3 spans 14 residues. V lost 5 bases to trimming and J lost 5 bases; unmatched junction nucleotides: 4. Germline V gene lookup returns CDR1 SGHVS and CDR2 FQNEAQ. The sample also formed part of further work on T cells in Graves' hyperthyroidism and ophthalmopathy.

V usage is TRBV7-8 and J usage is TRBJ2-1; 9 bases are a match to TRBD1. The source was peripheral blood mononuclear cells (PBMCs), collected at new diagnosis, from a patient treated with antithyroid drugs. This receptor was obtained from a man aged 40-55 years with Graves disease. The CDR3 DNA reads TGTGCCAGCAGCCCCCGGGACAGGGACAATGAGCAGTTCTTC. It translates to CASSPRDRDNEQFF. Supplemented by reference TRBV7-8 and TRBJ2-1, the full variable domain reads GAGVSQSPRYKVAKRGQDVALRCDPISGHVSLFWYQQALGQGPEFLTYFQNEAQLDKSGLPSDRFFAERPEGSVSTLKIQRTQQEDSAVYLCASSPRDRDNEQFFGPGTRLTVL.